One sample yielded the 19 T cell receptor beta chains listed below, sequenced in a study of CD8+ T cells in alopecia areata. cDNA serving as the sequencing template came from extracted, reverse transcribed RNA. Libraries were prepared by immunoSEQ multiplex PCR; TCRdb keeps only in-frame clonotypes and omits some of them. The sample has 160,000 or so clones; less than 65% are singletons. The specimen comprised CD8+ T cells sorted from blood, sampled at week 0. The receptors stem from a human donor with alopecia areata.

V usage is TRBV2 and J usage is TRBJ2-7; D is uncertain. Trimming cost V 6 bases and J 6 bases, with 18 bases left between them. Germline assignment: CDR1 SNHLY and CDR2 FYNNEI. The length of the CDR3 is 14 residues. The CDR3 DNA reads TGTGCCAGCAGGGAACCTCTGAGAACTGCCGAGCAGTACTTC. Encoded protein: CASREPLRTAEQYF.

The V call is TRBV2, the J call TRBJ1-1; the match to TRBD1 covers 7 bases. Germline lookup yields CDR1 SNHLY and CDR2 FYNNEI. Germline trimming cut 11 bases from V and 1 base from J; bases unmatched to any gene: 7. The CDR3 sequence is 13 residues long. CDR3 DNA: TGTGCCGGTGAGACAGGGCAGAACACTGAAGCTTTCTTT. This sequence encodes CAGETGQNTEAFF.

The rearrangement uses TRBV29-1 and TRBJ2-7, with D hard to call. From germline, CDR1 is SQVTM and CDR2 ANQGSEA. The CDR3 consists of 10 residues. V was shortened by 3 bases and J by 9 bases, with 9 bases between the two germline ends. For the CDR3, the DNA is TGCAGCGTTGATGATTTTGGGCAGTACTTC. Translation gives CSVDDFGQYF.

This rearrangement joins TRBV7-3 to TRBJ2-1, with a tentative D call TRBD1 (5 bases). Trimming took 1 base from V and 1 from J, leaving 14 bases between them. The CDR3 extends over 17 amino acids. Germline CDR1 is SGHTA and CDR2 is FQGTGA. This CDR3 reads CASSLNAGSGSYNEQFF. CDR3 nucleotides: TGTGCCAGCAGCTTAAACGCAGGGTCGGGTTCCTACAATGAGCAGTTCTTC.

The chain combines TRBV23-1 with TRBJ1-5, with TRBD1 matching 7 bases. TRBV23-1 is an ORF, and what it does is uncertain. With 4 bases clipped from V and 5 bases from J, the junction kept 17 bases outside the gene matches. The CDR3 has 18 residues. The CDR3: CASSRRPTGEFSHQPQHF. CDR3 sequence (DNA): TGCGCCAGCAGTCGACGACCAACAGGGGAGTTTTCTCATCAGCCCCAGCATTTT.

The chain uses TRBV7-3 and TRBJ1-1, with 8 bases lining up with TRBD1. The CDR3 runs to 16 residues. The germline V gene encodes CDR1 SGHTA and CDR2 FQGTGA. V lost 5 bases, J lost 2 bases, and 10 bases stayed unmatched. The CDR3 sequence is CASSQDRVGPNTEAFF. In DNA, the CDR3 is TGTGCCAGCAGCCAGGACAGGGTCGGTCCCAACACTGAAGCTTTCTTT.

This clone was seen a handful of times. CDR3 DNA: TGTGCCAGCAGGGGGACACTGAACACTGAAGCTTTCTTT. Residues: CASRGTLNTEAFF. The rearrangement links TRBV27 to TRBJ1-1; D perhaps matches TRBD1 (6 bases). The CDR3 extends over 13 amino acids. Germline V gives CDR1 MNHEY, CDR2 SMNVEV (reference sequence). V lost 6 bases to trimming and J lost 0 bases, with 8 bases between them.

CDR3 sequence: CSGLTGDETQYF. CDR3 nucleotide sequence: TGCAGCGGACTGACAGGGGACGAGACCCAGTACTTC. V gene TRBV29-1 combines with J gene TRBJ2-5, with 8 nucleotides matching TRBD1. In germline, CDR1 is SQVTM, CDR2 ANQGSEA. This CDR3 comprises 12 residues. The V and J ends lost 7 bases and 5 bases, in that order; junction bases with no gene match: 6.

The rearrangement joins TRBV4-3 to TRBJ2-1, with 13 bases lining up with TRBD2. This CDR3 contains 18 residues. Looked up from germline, CDR1 is LGHNA and CDR2 is YSLEER. With 0 bases clipped from V and 6 bases from J, the junction kept 8 bases outside the gene matches. The CDR3 is CASSQDFLTSGGTNEQFF. As DNA, the CDR3 is TGCGCCAGCAGCCAAGATTTCCTGACTAGCGGGGGGACCAATGAGCAGTTCTTC.

The chain uses TRBV10-2 and TRBJ1-1, with TRBD1 as a possible D gene (6 bases). The germline V gene encodes CDR1 WSHSY and CDR2 SAAADI. The CDR3 covers 17 residues. The V gene lost 0 bases and the J gene lost 5 bases, with 19 bases spanning the gap. CDR3 bases: TGCGCCAGCAGTGAGTCTCGGACAGACTATACCTTGACTGAAGCTTTCTTT. It specifies CASSESRTDYTLTEAFF.

The chain carries TRBV5-6 and TRBJ2-7; weak D call: TRBD1 (5 bases). This CDR3 comprises 16 residues. Trimming took 0 bases from V and 0 from J, leaving 13 bases between them. From germline, CDR1 is SGHDT and CDR2 YYEEEE. The CDR3 here is CASSLGRTLFSYEQYF. The CDR3 coding sequence is TGTGCCAGCAGCTTGGGGCGGACACTGTTCTCCTACGAGCAGTACTTC.

V usage is TRBV25-1 and J usage is TRBJ1-4, with D perhaps TRBD1 (5 bases). The CDR3 consists of 13 residues. Germline CDR1 reads MGHDK; CDR2 reads SYGVNS. The V end was cut by 7 bases, the J end by 5 bases, with 11 bases between. CDR3 sequence reads: CASKGTGNEKLFF. As DNA, the CDR3 is TGTGCCAGCAAAGGGACTGGGAATGAAAAACTGTTTTTT.

This clone was observed a few times. The chain uses TRBV16 and TRBJ1-4; TRBD1 is a possible D gene (5 bases). The V gene's germline CDR1 is KGHSY and CDR2 FQNENV. Trimming cost V 0 bases and J 8 bases, with 19 bases left between them. CDR3 size: 17 residues. The CDR3 region is CASSQSPHPGRNEKLFF. The CDR3 region has the DNA TGTGCCAGCAGCCAATCGCCCCACCCAGGGCGGAACGAAAAACTGTTTTTT.

The genes are TRBV2 and TRBJ2-1; D possibly corresponds to TRBD2 (5 bases). There are 13 residues in the CDR3. CDR1 is SNHLY and CDR2 is FYNNEI in the germline V gene. V was clipped by 2 bases and J by 7 bases, with 9 bases between them. This chain's CDR3 is CASSEFRTNEQFF. CDR3 nucleotide sequence: TGTGCCAGCAGTGAATTTAGGACTAATGAGCAGTTCTTC.

The V and J genes are TRBV30 and TRBJ1-2; no definite D call. V was trimmed by 6 bases and J by 0 bases, leaving 17 bases between them. The CDR3 extends over 15 amino acids. Germline-derived CDR1 and CDR2 are GTSNPN and SVGIG (reference sequence). As DNA, the CDR3 is TGTGCCTGTAAACAGAACCTCAACCCTAACTATGGCTACACCTTC. Residues: CACKQNLNPNYGYTF.

This sequence joins TRBV25-1 and TRBJ1-1, with TRBD1 matching over 7 bases. The CDR3 is 16 amino acids. Germline CDR1 is MGHDK and CDR2 is SYGVNS. The trim removed 0 bases at V and 7 bases at J, leaving 11 bases unmatched. CDR3 loop: CASSEYRQGGTSEAFF. DNA of the CDR3: TGTGCCAGCAGTGAATATCGACAGGGAGGAACTAGTGAAGCTTTCTTT.

This clone was observed a few times. This chain links TRBV4-3 with TRBJ1-5; 7 bases are a match to TRBD1. From germline, CDR1 is LGHNA and CDR2 YSLEER. The CDR3 has 14 amino acids. Unmatched junction bases numbered 1, after V lost 0 bases and J lost 5 bases. In DNA, the CDR3 is TGCGCCAGCAGCCAAGACAGGGGGGATCAGCCCCAGCATTTT. Translating gives CASSQDRGDQPQHF.

The rearrangement links TRBV27 to TRBJ1-2; maybe TRBD1 (6 bases). Germline values: CDR1 MNHEY, CDR2 SMNVEV (reference sequence). The V end lost 6 bases, the J end lost 7 bases, and 18 bases lay between the germline ends. This CDR3 is built from 14 residues. The DNA of the CDR3 is TGTGCCAGCAGCCCGGCGGGGGCCCGGGCTGGCTACACCTTC. Its protein is CASSPAGARAGYTF.

This clone was recorded a few times. This rearrangement joins TRBV29-1 to TRBJ2-7; no clear D. Germline V gives CDR1 SQVTM, CDR2 ANQGSEA. Trimming removed 6 bases from V and 2 bases from J, with 17 bases in between. The CDR3 totals 14 residues. CDR3 in DNA: TGCAGCGTCCTCAGAAGGGAAAAAACCTACGAGCAGTACTTC. Amino acid sequence: CSVLRREKTYEQYF.